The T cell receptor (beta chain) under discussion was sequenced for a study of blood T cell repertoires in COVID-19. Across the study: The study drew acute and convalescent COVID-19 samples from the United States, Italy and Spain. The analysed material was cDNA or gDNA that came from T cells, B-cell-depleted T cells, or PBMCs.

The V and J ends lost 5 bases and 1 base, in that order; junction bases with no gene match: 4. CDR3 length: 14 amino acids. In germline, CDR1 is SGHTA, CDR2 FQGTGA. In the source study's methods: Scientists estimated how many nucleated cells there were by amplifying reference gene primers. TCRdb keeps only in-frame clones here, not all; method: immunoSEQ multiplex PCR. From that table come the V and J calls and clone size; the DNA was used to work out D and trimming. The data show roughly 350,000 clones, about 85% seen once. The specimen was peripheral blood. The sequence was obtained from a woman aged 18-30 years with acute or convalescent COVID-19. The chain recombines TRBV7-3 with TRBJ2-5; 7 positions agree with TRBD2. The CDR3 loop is CASSVSGAQETQYF. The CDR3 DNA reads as TGTGCCAGCAGCGTAAGCGGGGCCCAAGAGACCCAGTACTTC. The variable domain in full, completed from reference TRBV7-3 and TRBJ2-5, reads GAGVSQTPSNKVTEKGKYVELRCDPISGHTALYWYRQSLGQGPEFLIYFQGTGAADDSGLPNDRFFAVRPEGSVSTLKIQRTERGDSAVYLCASSVSGAQETQYFGPGTRLLVL.